This T cell receptor (beta chain) is from a study of T cells expressing NK-cell markers. The study, taken as a whole, reports: Six of the donors carried dominant NKG2C+ clonotypes that took up 1.0-7.0% of their CD8+ T cells.

As concerns this clonotype: No antigen is known for it.

The CDR3 has 15 amino acids. Germline V lookup: CDR1 SGHAT, CDR2 FQNNGV. Following a re-call of the 5' RACE reads, TCRdb has one entry per CDR3 protein and lacks DNA. Its listing shows about 460,000 distinct CDR3 sequences. This receptor was identified in a woman between 45 and 65 years old in good health. The genes are TRBV11-2 and TRBJ2-1; TCRdb picks TRBD2, but there is no DNA to check that call. Sequenced sample: blood T cells: a sorted CD56 or NKG2C T cell subset, CD4+ or CD8+ T cells, or bulk PBMC T cells (not recorded which). CDR3: CASSLLPLAYNEQFF.